The 23 T cell receptor beta chains below all came from one sample that was sequenced in a study of early T cells in non-severe SARS-CoV-2 infection. A single record per CDR3 protein comes from TCRdb applying MiXCR to the 5' RACE reads. The top ten clones hold over 4% of a sample with about 50,000 distinct CDR3 sequences, over 8% of them seen once. Source: whole blood, taken at baseline. These receptors originate from an adult who was a healthcare worker with PCR-confirmed SARS-CoV-2 infection or an uninfected control (not recorded which).

Only a few counts were recorded for this clonotype. The V gene is TRBV20-1, the J gene TRBJ2-7; D is possibly TRBD1 or TRBD2 (5 bases each). The CDR3 sequence is 15 residues long. V shed 0 bases and J shed 6 bases, with 18 bases lying between them. Germline V lookup: CDR1 DFQATT, CDR2 SNEGSKA (reference sequence). CDR3 sequence (DNA): TGCAGTGCTAGAGATCGGGCAGGGTGGGACGCCGAGCAGTACTTC. Translating it yields CSARDRAGWDAEQYF.

The chain couples TRBV5-1 to TRBJ2-3; D gene ambiguous. Trimming left V 2 bases short and J 2 bases short, with 12 bases between. This CDR3 has 15 residues. Germline values: CDR1 SGHRS, CDR2 YFSETQ. The CDR3 region has the DNA TGCGCCAGCAGCTTTTTTGGTGAAATCACAGATACGCAGTATTTT. It specifies CASSFFGEITDTQYF.

This clonotype was detected only a few times. The CDR3 DNA reads as TGTGCCAGCAGCCAAGATACCAGGGGTTCTAATTCACCCCTCCACTTT. Protein sequence: CASSQDTRGSNSPLHF. The chain joins TRBV4-2 to TRBJ1-6; the D gene is possibly TRBD1 (6 bases). CDR3 length equals 16 residues. Germline assignment: CDR1 LGHNA and CDR2 YNFKEQ. The V gene lost 0 bases and the J gene lost 6 bases, with 12 bases spanning the gap.

This clonotype was seen repeatedly, ten times or more. This chain uses TRBV11-2 with TRBJ2-7; possibly TRBD2 for D (6 bases). Germline V gene lookup returns CDR1 SGHAT and CDR2 FQNNGV. The CDR3 is 16 residues long. V was trimmed by 1 base and J by 2 bases, leaving 15 bases between them. CDR3 loop: CASSLGQLALAYEQYF. The CDR3 nucleotides read TGTGCCAGCAGCTTAGGTCAACTAGCCCTTGCCTACGAGCAGTACTTC. Variable domain in full (rest from reference TRBV11-2 and TRBJ2-7): EAGVAQSPRYKIIEKRQSVAFWCNPISGHATLYWYQQILGQGPKLLIQFQNNGVVDDSQLPKDRFSAERLKGVDSTLKIQPAKLEDSAVYLCASSLGQLALAYEQYFGPGTRLTVT.

This clonotype was counted only a few times. The V call is TRBV18, the J call TRBJ2-4; TRBD1 matches at 10 bases. Trimming cost V 4 bases and J 8 bases; bases outside gene matches: 8. This CDR3 is 15 amino acids long. In germline, CDR1 is KGHSH, CDR2 LQKENI. The CDR3 sequence is CASSQTGTGVDIQYF. Here the CDR3 DNA reads TGTGCCAGCTCACAAACCGGGACAGGGGTTGACATTCAGTACTTC.

Many counts were recorded for this clonotype. This chain links TRBV12-3 or TRBV12-4 with TRBJ1-5; D might be TRBD1 (6 bases). This CDR3 spans 14 amino acids. With 3 bases removed from V and 5 bases from J, the gap between germline ends came to 11 bases. CDR3 protein: CASSLRGGDQPQHF. As DNA, the CDR3 is TGTGCCAGCAGTTTGAGGGGGGGGGATCAGCCCCAGCATTTT.

This clonotype occurred many times. The chain is built from TRBV11-2 and TRBJ2-3; possibly TRBD2 for D (5 bases). Germline V gene lookup returns CDR1 SGHAT and CDR2 FQNNGV. The V and J ends lost 6 bases and 7 bases respectively, with 8 bases between them. The CDR3 consists of 11 residues. CDR3: CASREDYTQYF. As DNA, the CDR3 is TGTGCCAGCAGAGAGGACTATACGCAGTATTTT. The variable domain in full, with the rest retrieved from reference TRBV11-2 and TRBJ2-3, is EAGVAQSPRYKIIEKRQSVAFWCNPISGHATLYWYQQILGQGPKLLIQFQNNGVVDDSQLPKDRFSAERLKGVDSTLKIQPAKLEDSAVYLCASREDYTQYFGPGTRLTVL.

This clonotype was counted between two and nine times. This chain uses TRBV6-2 or TRBV6-3 with TRBJ2-2; either TRBD1 or TRBD2 may supply D (6 bases each). The CDR3 is 15 residues long. Trimming took 5 bases from V and 1 from J, leaving 11 bases between them. Germline CDR1 and CDR2: MNHEY and SVGEGT. In DNA form, the CDR3 reads TGTGCCAGCAGTCCCGGGGGCCTGAACACCGGGGAGCTGTTTTTT. Its translation: CASSPGGLNTGELFF.

V usage is TRBV18 and J usage is TRBJ2-1; 9 nucleotides line up with TRBD1. The CDR3 is 15 amino acids. The germline V gene has CDR1 KGHSH and CDR2 LQKENI. V shed 6 bases, J shed 7 bases, and the junction held 10 bases outside the gene matches. DNA for the CDR3: TGTGCCAGCTCGGTCGGGACAGGGAAATTGAATGAGCAGTTCTTC. Its translation: CASSVGTGKLNEQFF.

This clonotype occurred a few times. The J gene is TRBJ2-7, the V gene TRBV2, with D perhaps matching TRBD1 (5 bases). This CDR3 comprises 12 residues. Trimming took 8 bases from V and 3 from J, leaving 11 bases between them. Germline-derived CDR1 and CDR2 are SNHLY and FYNNEI. This chain's CDR3 is CASSQGGYEQYF. In DNA, the CDR3 is TGTGCCAGCTCCCAGGGTGGCTACGAGCAGTACTTC.

This clonotype turned up a few times. The chain carries TRBV20-1 and TRBJ2-3; 9 bases align to TRBD1. Looked up from germline, CDR1 is DFQATT and CDR2 is SNEGSKA (reference sequence). The V gene end was trimmed by 5 bases and the J gene end by 3 bases; junction bases not matched to a gene: 9. This CDR3 has 15 residues. CDR3 sequence: CSARKGQGRTDTQYF. CDR3 coding DNA: TGCAGTGCTCGTAAAGGACAGGGGAGAACAGATACGCAGTATTTT.

The sample holds a few counts of this clonotype. This chain connects TRBV5-1 to TRBJ2-3; D assignment may be TRBD1 or TRBD2 (5 bases each). The CDR3 is 15 residues long. The V end was cut by 4 bases, the J end by 2 bases, with 14 bases between. Germline assignment: CDR1 SGHRS and CDR2 YFSETQ. DNA for the CDR3: TGCGCCAGCAGCCGGGACGGATACTACACAGATACGCAGTATTTT. This sequence encodes CASSRDGYYTDTQYF.

This clonotype was seen at least ten times. This chain links TRBV5-6 with TRBJ2-1; 9 nucleotides line up with TRBD1. Germline V gene data show CDR1 as SGHDT and CDR2 as YYEEEE. V trimming: 3 bases; J trimming: 4 bases; junction bases outside the gene matches: 8. The CDR3 runs 16 residues. The CDR3 DNA reads TGTGCCAGCAGCTCGGACAGGGGTAGCGGATACAATGAGCAGTTCTTC. Translation gives CASSSDRGSGYNEQFF. Looking up the rest from reference TRBV5-6 and TRBJ2-1 gives the full variable domain: DAGVTQSPTHLIKTRGQQVTLRCSPKSGHDTVSWYQQALGQGPQFIFQYYEEEERQRGNFPDRFSGHQFPNYSSELNVNALLLGDSALYLCASSSDRGSGYNEQFFGPGTRLTVL.

This clonotype showed up many times. The genes are TRBV7-3 and TRBJ2-2, with D perhaps matching TRBD2 (5 bases). Germline CDR1 and CDR2: SGHTA and FQGTGA. The V end lost 5 bases, the J end lost 3 bases, and 10 bases lay between the germline ends. The CDR3 loop spans 14 amino acids. The CDR3 DNA sequence: TGTGCCAGCAGCCTCCTCGGGGACACCGGGGAGCTGTTTTTT. Amino acids: CASSLLGDTGELFF.

The chain links TRBV20-1 to TRBJ2-4; TRBD2 might be the D (6 bases). V was pared by 3 bases and J by 3 bases, with 9 bases between. The CDR3 contains 13 residues. Germline V lookup: CDR1 DFQATT, CDR2 SNEGSKA (reference sequence). The CDR3 loop is CSARPSDKNIQYF. The CDR3 DNA reads as TGCAGTGCTAGGCCTAGCGACAAAAACATTCAGTACTTC.

The chain carries TRBV28 and TRBJ2-7; D may match TRBD1 or TRBD2 (6 bases each). The germline V gene encodes CDR1 MDHEN and CDR2 SYDVKM. CDR3 length equals 13 residues. The V gene lost 4 bases and the J gene lost 7 bases, with 14 bases spanning the gap. Here the CDR3 reads CASSSGGDREQYF. CDR3 in DNA: TGTGCCAGCAGTTCCGGGGGCGATCGAGAGCAGTACTTC.

This clonotype was seen at least ten times. CDR3 protein: CASSVAVLAGDEQFF. DNA for the CDR3: TGTGCCAGCAGCGTAGCTGTACTAGCGGGGGATGAGCAGTTCTTC. The chain couples TRBV9 to TRBJ2-1; 11 bases fit TRBD2. The CDR3 spans 15 residues. The germline CDR1 and CDR2 sequences are SGDLS and YYNGEE. Losses at the gene ends were 0 bases for V and 8 bases for J; bases not matched to a gene: 4.

The rearrangement joins TRBV7-2 to TRBJ2-7, with D perhaps TRBD1 (6 bases). The CDR3 extends over 17 amino acids. V lost 1 base and J lost 1, with 17 bases in between. From germline, CDR1 is SGHTA and CDR2 FQGNSA. The CDR3 DNA reads as TGTGCCAGCAGCTTAGAATCCATGGCAGGGGTTTCCTACGAGCAGTACTTC. Translating it yields CASSLESMAGVSYEQYF.

The chain joins TRBV11-2 to TRBJ1-2; D is unclear. Trimming cost V 1 base and J 4 bases, with 16 bases left between them. The germline V gene encodes CDR1 SGHAT and CDR2 FQNNGV. The CDR3 runs 16 residues. CDR3: CASSLVRTESLYGYTF. The CDR3 DNA sequence: TGTGCCAGCAGCTTAGTAAGAACGGAGAGCCTCTATGGCTACACCTTC. The whole variable domain, filled in from reference TRBV11-2 and TRBJ1-2, reads EAGVAQSPRYKIIEKRQSVAFWCNPISGHATLYWYQQILGQGPKLLIQFQNNGVVDDSQLPKDRFSAERLKGVDSTLKIQPAKLEDSAVYLCASSLVRTESLYGYTFGSGTRLTVV.

This clonotype is medium-sized (0.01 to 0.1%) within its sample. The chain combines TRBV19 with TRBJ2-7; D remains ambiguous. This CDR3 contains 14 residues. V was shortened by 3 bases and J by 0 bases, with 9 bases between the two germline ends. CDR1 is LNHDA and CDR2 is SQIVND in the germline V gene (reference sequence). CDR3 coding DNA: TGTGCCAGTAGTATGGTTGAGAGCTCCTACGAGCAGTACTTC. This gives the protein CASSMVESSYEQYF.

The chain recombines TRBV7-9 with TRBJ2-1; weak D call: TRBD2 (6 bases). V was shortened by 7 bases and J by 4 bases, with 8 bases between the two germline ends. There are 12 residues in the CDR3. Germline V lookup: CDR1 SEHNR, CDR2 FQNEAQ (reference sequence). In DNA form, the CDR3 reads TGTGCCAGCACGGAGGGTTACAATGAGCAGTTCTTC. Amino acid sequence: CASTEGYNEQFF.

This chain links TRBV19 with TRBJ2-4; 7 bases map to TRBD1. Looked up from germline, CDR1 is LNHDA and CDR2 is SQIVND (reference sequence). The ends lost 8 bases at V and 0 bases at J; junction bases unmatched: 10. This CDR3 contains 16 residues. CDR3 nucleotide sequence: TGTGCCAGTTCAACCGGGACAGATATAGCCAAAAACATTCAGTACTTC. Translation gives CASSTGTDIAKNIQYF.

This clonotype has only a few counts. V and J are TRBV29-1 and TRBJ1-2; D gene ambiguous. The germline CDR1 and CDR2 sequences are SQVTM and ANQGSEA. This CDR3 is 12 amino acids long. With 7 bases removed from V and 4 bases from J, the gap between germline ends came to 13 bases. Here the CDR3 reads CSGSEGGYGYTF. The CDR3 coding sequence is TGCAGCGGGAGTGAGGGCGGCTATGGCTACACCTTC.